This paragraph reports one T cell receptor beta chain. The antigen is unknown. These data originate in a study of identifying expanded T cells in peripheral blood. Findings of the study overall: Technical replicates showed around 1.2 changed clones; two weeks about 16; four weeks 19. Variance in clone template counts between roughly 2-week samples significantly increased with total template count across all healthy donors.

Assay used: immunoSEQ multiplex PCR; TCRdb lists only in-frame clones, some missing. This table holds about 50,000 clones, approximately 86% found once. Healthy donors had no documented immune events, such as infections, while sampled. This clonotype was sampled from a person aged 18-70 years in good health. Sequenced input: blood.

As DNA, the CDR3 is TGTGCCAGCAGTGCATTAGCGGGCCCCTACGAGCAGTACTTC. Protein: CASSALAGPYEQYF. This chain joins TRBV6-1 and TRBJ2-7; 7 positions match TRBD2. V dropped 4 bases and J dropped 2; count of bases not matched to a gene: 5. This CDR3 region has 14 residues. Germline CDR1 reads MNHNS; CDR2 reads SASEGT.